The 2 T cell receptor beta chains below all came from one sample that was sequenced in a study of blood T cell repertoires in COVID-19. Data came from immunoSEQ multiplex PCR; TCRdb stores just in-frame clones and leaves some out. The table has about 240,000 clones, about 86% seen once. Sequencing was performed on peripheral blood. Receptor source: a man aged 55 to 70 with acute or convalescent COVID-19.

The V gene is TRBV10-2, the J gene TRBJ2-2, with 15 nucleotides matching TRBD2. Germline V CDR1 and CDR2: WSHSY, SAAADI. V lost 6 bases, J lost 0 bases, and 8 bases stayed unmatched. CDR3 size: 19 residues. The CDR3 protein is CASSLGLAGGPTNTGELFF. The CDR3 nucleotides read TGCGCCAGCAGCCTCGGACTAGCGGGAGGGCCAACGAACACCGGGGAGCTGTTTTTT.

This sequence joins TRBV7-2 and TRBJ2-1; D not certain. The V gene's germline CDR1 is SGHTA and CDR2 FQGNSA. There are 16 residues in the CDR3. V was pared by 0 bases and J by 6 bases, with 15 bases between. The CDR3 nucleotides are TGTGCCAGCAGCTTAGCTTCAGGAACTGCCTCCAATGAGCAGTTCTTC. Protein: CASSLASGTASNEQFF. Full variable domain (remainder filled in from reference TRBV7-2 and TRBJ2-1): GAGVSQSPSNKVTEKGKDVELRCDPISGHTALYWYRQSLGQGLEFLIYFQGNSAPDKSGLPSDRFSAERTGGSVSTLTIQRTQQEDSAVYLCASSLASGTASNEQFFGPGTRLTVL.